Shown below are 17 T cell receptor beta chains from a single sample sequenced in a study of Tregs in tolerant kidney transplant recipients. The method was immunoSEQ multiplex PCR; TCRdb's version includes in-frame clones alone and lacks a portion of them. The sample table sets out tens of thousands of clones. The starting material was CD4+ T cells from blood, obtained before the transplant. These receptors came from a human donor who received a combined kidney and bone marrow transplant.

For this clone: With the read ending 3 residues before the CDR3 end, the germline J gene is used to fill in that end. The rearrangement joins TRBV20-1 to TRBJ2-1; D assignment may be TRBD1 or TRBD2 (5 bases each). V dropped 0 bases and J dropped 3 bases, with 15 bases sitting between them. Looked up from germline, CDR1 is DFQATT and CDR2 is SNEGSKA (reference sequence). CDR3 length: 16 amino acids. This CDR3 is CSAREGHRRDYNEQFF. The sequenced CDR3 bases are TGCAGTGCTAGAGAAGGACACCGCCGGGACTACAATGAG.

In regard to this clone: From the germline J gene comes the end of the CDR3, since the read stops 3 residues before it. V usage is TRBV7-3 and J usage is TRBJ2-3; 8 bases align to TRBD2. The CDR3 has 19 residues. The germline CDR1 and CDR2 sequences are SGHTA and FQGTGA. Trimming removed 1 base from V and 1 base from J; junction bases left unmatched: 13. Incomplete CDR3 DNA: TGTGCCAGCAGCTTAAAAGCGGGAGTTCTTAGAAGGGGCACAGATACG. Translated, it gives CASSLKAGVLRRGTDT. The CDR3 reads in full as CASSLKAGVLRRGTDTQYF.

Concerning this clone itself: The read comes to an end 3 residues before the CDR3 does, leaving the germline J gene to fill in the end. V gene TRBV19 combines with J gene TRBJ2-3; possible D gene TRBD1, 5 bases. The germline CDR1 and CDR2 sequences are LNHDA and SQIVND (reference sequence). V was trimmed by 3 bases and J by 4 bases, leaving 8 bases between them. The CDR3 has 13 residues. The CDR3 loop is CASSMQGSDTQYF. Partial CDR3 DNA: TGTGCCAGTAGTATGCAGGGCTCAGATACG.

The sequenced part of the CDR3 DNA is TGTGCCAGCAGCTCCCGGGACAGGGATACAAATGAG. It encodes CASSSRDRDTNE. The full CDR3 reads CASSSRDRDTNEQFF. The chain is built from TRBV13 and TRBJ2-1; 9 bases agree with TRBD1. The read halts 3 residues ahead of the CDR3 end, with the missing end drawn from the germline J gene. CDR3 length: 15 residues. Germline values: CDR1 PRHDT, CDR2 FYEKMQ (reference sequence). V was pared by 4 bases and J by 7 bases, with 8 bases of the junction left unmatched.

To note about this clone: Read data end 3 residues before the CDR3 end; the end is taken from the germline J gene. This sequence joins TRBV11-2 and TRBJ1-1; D remains ambiguous. The V end was cut by 0 bases, the J end by 4 bases, with 12 bases between. Looked up from germline, CDR1 is SGHAT and CDR2 is FQNNGV. This CDR3 spans 15 amino acids. Incomplete CDR3 DNA: TGTGCCAGCAGCTTAGACGGGTTTTTCGGCACTGAA. Translation: CASSLDGFFGTE. The CDR3 in full is CASSLDGFFGTEAFF.

To note about this clone: The DNA ends 3 residues before the CDR3 does, and the rest of the CDR3 is filled in from the germline J gene. The rearrangement joins TRBV20-1 to TRBJ2-6; D is ambiguous. Trimming shortened V by 3 bases and J by 4 bases, and 13 bases separated the two germline ends. Per the germline V gene, CDR1 is DFQATT and CDR2 is SNEGSKA (reference sequence). The CDR3 has 15 amino acids. The covered CDR3 bases are TGCAGTGCTAGCCCCTCAAGCGAAGGGGCCAACGTC. It yields the protein CSASPSSEGANV. The entire CDR3 reads CSASPSSEGANVLTF.

About this clone itself: Read coverage stops 3 residues before the CDR3 terminus; the germline J gene supplies the remainder. The chain has TRBV19 and TRBJ2-1; tentative D call: TRBD2 (5 bases). The CDR3 runs 14 residues. Germline-derived CDR1 and CDR2 are LNHDA and SQIVND (reference sequence). V was cut by 4 bases and J by 0 bases, with 7 bases left in between. The CDR3 region is CASSKDYSYNEQFF. Incomplete CDR3 DNA: TGTGCCAGTAGTAAAGACTACTCCTACAATGAG. The full variable domain, rest sourced from reference TRBV19 and TRBJ2-1, is DGGITQSPKYLFRKEGQNVTLSCEQNLNHDAMYWYRQDPGQGLRLIYYSQIVNDFQKGDIAEGYSVSREKKESFPLTVTSAQKNPTAFYLCASSKDYSYNEQFFGPGTRLTVL.

As for this clone: The CDR3 extends 3 residues past the end of the read, so its final part is completed from the germline J gene. The genes are TRBV11-3 and TRBJ2-7; 9 nucleotides line up with TRBD2. CDR1 SGHNT and CDR2 YENEEA come from the germline V gene. V shed 5 bases, J shed 2 bases, and the junction held 7 bases outside the gene matches. The CDR3 covers 15 residues. Incomplete CDR3 DNA: TGTGCCAGCAGCCCCCCCGGCGGGAGGGCCTACGAG. Translated, it gives CASSPPGGRAYE. The complete CDR3 sequence is CASSPPGGRAYEQYF.

Notes on this clone: The CDR3 end falls 3 residues outside the read, so it is completed with the germline J gene. The chain uses TRBV20-1 and TRBJ2-1; TRBD2 matches 12 bases. This CDR3 has 16 residues. The J segment lost 7 bases and the V segment lost 3 bases, leaving 10 bases of the junction unmatched. Germline V lookup: CDR1 DFQATT, CDR2 SNEGSKA (reference sequence). The CDR3 sequence is CSARGLAGGQGNEQFF. The CDR3 bases that were read are TGCAGTGCTAGGGGTCTAGCGGGGGGGCAAGGGAATGAG.

To note about this clone: The read terminates 3 residues ahead of where the CDR3 ends, so the germline J gene completes it. The chain recombines TRBV5-1 with TRBJ2-7; 13 nucleotides agree with TRBD2. This CDR3 contains 16 residues. Germline V CDR1 and CDR2: SGHRS, YFSETQ. The J segment lost 1 base and the V segment lost 4 bases, leaving 5 bases of the junction unmatched. Partial CDR3 DNA: TGCGCCAGCAGCCAGGGACTAGCGGGAATGTCCTACGAG. Its protein product is CASSQGLAGMSYE. The entire CDR3 protein is CASSQGLAGMSYEQYF.

Comments on this clone: The read falls 3 residues short of the CDR3 end, and the missing part is taken from the germline J gene. This chain connects TRBV10-3 to TRBJ2-7; TRBD1 aligns across 9 bases. This CDR3 has 15 amino acids. Unmatched junction bases numbered 10, after V lost 6 bases and J lost 4 bases. CDR1 and CDR2 (germline): ENHRY, SYGVKD. Partial CDR3 DNA: TGTGCCATCAGCGATTCAGGGACAGGGATATACGAG. Its translation is CAISDSGTGIYE. The full CDR3 protein is CAISDSGTGIYEQYF.

Of note for this clone: The observed sequence ends 3 residues before the CDR3 terminus, with the missing tail filled in from the germline J gene. The V and J genes are TRBV5-1 and TRBJ1-3; D might be TRBD1 (6 bases). Germline V gene sequence: CDR1 SGHRS, CDR2 YFSETQ. Trimming left V 0 bases short and J 4 bases short, with 11 bases between. This CDR3 comprises 15 residues. CDR3 DNA (partial): TGCGCCAGCAGCTTGGTTGGGGGCGAAGGAAACACC. Residues: CASSLVGGEGNT. The CDR3 in full is CASSLVGGEGNTIYF.

Remarks on this clone: The sequence runs out 3 residues before the end of the CDR3; the remainder is reconstructed from the germline J gene. The rearrangement joins TRBV28 to TRBJ2-3; no reliable D call. The germline gives CDR1 MDHEN, CDR2 SYDVKM. There are 16 residues in the CDR3. V shed 3 bases and J shed 3 bases, with 16 bases lying between them. The CDR3 DNA, read in part, is TGTGCCAGCAGTTTCCGACACTTTGGGTATACAGATACG. Translation: CASSFRHFGYTDT. The CDR3 in full is CASSFRHFGYTDTQYF.

Partial CDR3 DNA: TGTGCCAGCTCACCATCCCGACAAGGTGGAAACACC. Translated, it gives CASSPSRQGGNT. The CDR3 as a whole reads CASSPSRQGGNTIYF. The J gene is TRBJ1-3, the V gene TRBV18; no reliable D call. The CDR3 is cut off 3 residues early in the read; its end comes from the germline J gene. Trimming cost V 2 bases and J 3 bases, with 11 bases left between them. Germline lookup yields CDR1 KGHSH and CDR2 LQKENI. The CDR3 has 15 amino acids.

CDR3 protein: CASSLQVEAFF. CDR3 DNA, as far as it was read: TGTGCCAGCAGCTTACAGGTGGAA. This chain connects TRBV11-2 to TRBJ1-1; D unresolved. The CDR3 extends 3 residues past the end of the read, so its final part is completed from the germline J gene. The CDR3 length is 11 residues. CDR1 and CDR2 (germline): SGHAT, FQNNGV.

As regards this clone: The read gets to within 3 residues of the CDR3 end, and the germline J gene fills in the rest. The chain joins TRBV18 to TRBJ2-1, with unresolved D. Per germline, CDR1 KGHSH and CDR2 LQKENI. This CDR3 spans 14 amino acids. Trimming cost V 3 bases and J 0 bases, with 6 bases left between them. Incomplete CDR3 DNA: TGTGCCAGCTCACCCGGGTTCTCCTACAATGAG. The encoded protein is CASSPGFSYNE. The CDR3 reads in full as CASSPGFSYNEQFF.

In regard to this clone: Read data end 3 residues before the CDR3 end; the end is taken from the germline J gene. This chain links TRBV18 with TRBJ1-5, with D maybe TRBD1 (5 bases). Trimming removed 6 bases at V and 2 bases at J, with 11 bases between. Germline V gene sequence: CDR1 KGHSH, CDR2 LQKENI. This CDR3 has 14 residues. CDR3: CASSRQGGNQPQHF. CDR3 DNA (partial): TGTGCCAGCTCGCGTCAGGGCGGCAATCAGCCC.